These 26 T cell receptor beta chains originate from one sample sequenced in a study of graft-versus-host responses after intestinal transplantation. These receptors are not linked to any known antigen. Repertoires were generated with immunoSEQ multiplex PCR, while TCRdb's copy carries only in-frame clones and drops some. The sample consists of more than 65,000 clones, nearly 85% of them appearing once. Sequenced here: unstimulated CD4+ T cells sorted from spleen or lymph node cells, sampled before transplant. These receptors were obtained from a human donor who was the organ donor for an intestinal transplant.

The chain recombines TRBV25-1 with TRBJ1-6; the match to TRBD1 covers 10 bases. V gave up 6 bases and J gave up 6 bases; unmatched junction bases: 8. Looked up from germline, CDR1 is MGHDK and CDR2 is SYGVNS. CDR3 length: 16 amino acids. The CDR3 region has the DNA TGTGCCAGCAGAGGCGCGGGGACAGGGGCTAATTCACCCCTCCACTTT. Protein sequence: CASRGAGTGANSPLHF. Looking up the rest from reference TRBV25-1 and TRBJ1-6 gives the full variable domain: EADIYQTPRYLVIGTGKKITLECSQTMGHDKMYWYQQDPGMELHLIHYSYGVNSTEKGDLSSESTVSRIRTEHFPLTLESARPSHTSQYLCASRGAGTGANSPLHFGNGTRLTVT.

CDR3 sequence (DNA): TGTGCCAGCAGCTCGGTGACAGGGGGCCGAACTGAAGCTTTCTTT. The encoded protein is CASSSVTGGRTEAFF. The chain employs TRBV5-6 and TRBJ1-1; the match to TRBD1 covers 10 bases. The CDR3 sequence is 15 residues long. The germline CDR1 and CDR2 sequences are SGHDT and YYEEEE. V shed 3 bases, J shed 5 bases, and the junction held 7 bases outside the gene matches.

V and J are TRBV9 and TRBJ1-3; D gene ambiguous. Trimming stripped 4 bases from V and 0 bases from J, with 14 bases between. Germline CDR1 and CDR2: SGDLS and YYNGEE. There are 16 residues in the CDR3. CDR3 protein: CASSPDPTGSGNTIYF. CDR3 bases: TGTGCCAGCAGCCCCGACCCCACGGGCTCTGGAAACACCATATATTTT.

J is TRBJ1-2 and V is TRBV19, with D unclear. Per germline, CDR1 LNHDA and CDR2 SQIVND (reference sequence). Between the trimmed V and J ends, which lost 3 bases and 8 bases, there was a span of 10 bases. The CDR3 length is 12 residues. CDR3 DNA: TGTGCCAGTAGTATCGTGACGGGGGGCTACACCTTC. The encoded protein is CASSIVTGGYTF.

The rearrangement uses TRBV2 and TRBJ1-1; D might be TRBD1 (5 bases). Germline lookup yields CDR1 SNHLY and CDR2 FYNNEI. Between the trimmed V and J ends, which lost 3 bases and 0 bases, there was a span of 8 bases. The CDR3 is 14 amino acids. In DNA, the CDR3 is TGTGCCAGCAGTGAGGAACAGGTGAACACTGAAGCTTTCTTT. It is translated as CASSEEQVNTEAFF.

This clone has a single count. The DNA of the CDR3 is TGTGCCAGCAGAGACACGGAGACCCAGTACTTC. Its translation: CASRDTETQYF. The chain has TRBV28 and TRBJ2-5; D is unresolved. This CDR3 contains 11 residues. Germline V gene lookup returns CDR1 MDHEN and CDR2 SYDVKM. The germline V and J ends were trimmed by 6 bases and 5 bases, with 7 bases remaining between them.

This chain connects TRBV14 to TRBJ2-5; TRBD2 might be the D (5 bases). The CDR3 length is 15 residues. The V end was cut by 0 bases, the J end by 7 bases, with 15 bases between. The germline gives CDR1 SGHDN, CDR2 FVKESK. The DNA for the CDR3 is TGTGCCAGCAGCCAAGAATTTAAGGGAGTTGGGACCCAGTACTTC. Translation: CASSQEFKGVGTQYF. The entire variable domain, with the rest obtained from reference TRBV14 and TRBJ2-5, is as follows: EAGVTQFPSHSVIEKGQTVTLRCDPISGHDNLYWYRRVMGKEIKFLLHFVKESKQDESGMPNNRFLAERTGGTYSTLKVQPAELEDSGVYFCASSQEFKGVGTQYFGPGTRLLVL.

This clone was seen only a few times. V gene TRBV6-5 combines with J gene TRBJ1-1, with D perhaps matching TRBD1 (5 bases). The germline V gene encodes CDR1 MNHEY and CDR2 SVGAGI. V lost 6 bases and J lost 1, with 12 bases in between. The CDR3 length is 14 residues. The CDR3 bases are TGTGCCAGCAGGGCGGGGGGAGCGAACACTGAAGCTTTCTTT. It is translated as CASRAGGANTEAFF.

The chain uses TRBV2 and TRBJ2-3; 9 bases agree with TRBD2. V was pared by 4 bases and J by 7 bases, with 12 bases of the junction left unmatched. This CDR3 spans 16 amino acids. Looked up from germline, CDR1 is SNHLY and CDR2 is FYNNEI. The CDR3 sequence: CASSVGRRGGINTQYF. The CDR3 nucleotides read TGTGCCAGCAGTGTAGGTCGGCGGGGGGGCATAAATACGCAGTATTTT.

The chain employs TRBV19 and TRBJ2-1, with 13 bases identical to TRBD2. CDR1 and CDR2 from the germline V gene are LNHDA and SQIVND (reference sequence). V lost 5 bases, J lost 9 bases, and 7 bases stayed unmatched. The CDR3 extends over 15 amino acids. The CDR3 DNA reads TGTGCCAGTAGTCCCAGACTAGCGGGGGGTCGTGAGCAGTTCTTC. Its translation: CASSPRLAGGREQFF.

V usage is TRBV15 and J usage is TRBJ2-2; the D gene is possibly TRBD2 (6 bases). This CDR3 has 16 amino acids. Germline V gene sequence: CDR1 LNHNV, CDR2 YYDKDF (reference sequence). V gave up 3 bases and J gave up 4 bases, with 15 bases separating them. The CDR3 spells CATSSGGSGTTGELFF. The CDR3 DNA reads as TGTGCCACCAGCAGCGGAGGGTCAGGGACCACCGGGGAGCTGTTTTTT. Full variable domain (missing parts from reference TRBV15 and TRBJ2-2): DAMVIQNPRYQVTQFGKPVTLSCSQTLNHNVMYWYQQKSSQAPKLLFHYYDKDFNNEADTPDNFQSRRPNTSFCFLDIRSPGLGDTAMYLCATSSGGSGTTGELFFGEGSRLTVL.

The chain has TRBV19 and TRBJ2-1; 9 nucleotides agree with TRBD1. The V gene end was trimmed by 7 bases and the J gene end by 4 bases; junction bases not matched to a gene: 5. This CDR3 contains 14 residues. Germline V gene data show CDR1 as LNHDA and CDR2 as SQIVND (reference sequence). The CDR3 DNA follows: TGTGCCAGTATGCCCGACAGGGGGTACAATGAGCAGTTCTTC. This encodes CASMPDRGYNEQFF.

The chain recombines TRBV5-8 with TRBJ1-5; TRBD1 might be the D (5 bases). The CDR3 contains 14 residues. Trimming left V 4 bases short and J 7 bases short, with 15 bases between. CDR1 and CDR2 from the germline V gene are SGHTS and YDEGEE. The CDR3: CASSRDSPTQPQHF. CDR3 sequence (DNA): TGTGCCAGCAGCCGGGACTCCCCGACCCAGCCCCAGCATTTT.

The count of this clone is one. The V gene is TRBV11-2, the J gene TRBJ2-7, with a tentative D call TRBD2 (6 bases). Trimming left V 3 bases short and J 0 bases short, with 12 bases between. CDR3 length: 15 amino acids. In germline, CDR1 is SGHAT, CDR2 FQNNGV. As DNA, the CDR3 is TGTGCCAGCAGCTTTAGCCGGGGGAGCTCCTACGAGCAGTACGTC. It yields the protein CASSFSRGSSYEQYV.

The chain carries TRBV10-3 and TRBJ1-2, with TRBD1 identical over 9 bases. V was clipped by 2 bases and J by 4 bases; unmatched bases: 8. This CDR3 spans 16 amino acids. Germline V CDR1 and CDR2: ENHRY, SYGVKD. CDR3 residues: CAISEPLGQGTYGYTF. The CDR3, as DNA: TGTGCCATCAGTGAGCCCCTCGGACAGGGGACCTATGGCTACACCTTC.

The chain employs TRBV11-2 and TRBJ2-2; D is perhaps TRBD2 (5 bases). CDR1 is SGHAT, CDR2 FQNNGV, per germline. This CDR3 is built from 16 residues. With 5 bases removed from V and 4 bases from J, the gap between germline ends came to 17 bases. The CDR3 bases are TGTGCCAGCAGCATAAGCGGTGTTACACTCACCGGGGAGCTGTTTTTT. This encodes CASSISGVTLTGELFF.

The V gene is TRBV28, the J gene TRBJ1-5, with TRBD1 matching over 8 bases. This CDR3 has 13 amino acids. Germline loops: CDR1 MDHEN, CDR2 SYDVKM. Losses at the gene ends were 5 bases for V and 7 bases for J; bases not matched to a gene: 4. Here the CDR3 DNA reads TGTGCCAGCAGTGACAGGGGAGGGCAGCCCCAGCATTTT. Translated: CASSDRGGQPQHF.

This clone was detected a few times. V gene TRBV5-6 combines with J gene TRBJ1-3; 7 nucleotides align to TRBD1. Germline lookup yields CDR1 SGHDT and CDR2 YYEEEE. The CDR3 totals 15 residues. J lost 2 bases, V lost 1 base, and 3 bases had no gene match. CDR3 sequence: CASSLPGTAGNTIYF. In DNA form, the CDR3 reads TGTGCCAGCAGCTTGCCCGGGACAGCTGGAAACACCATATATTTT. Variable domain in full (rest from reference TRBV5-6 and TRBJ1-3): DAGVTQSPTHLIKTRGQQVTLRCSPKSGHDTVSWYQQALGQGPQFIFQYYEEEERQRGNFPDRFSGHQFPNYSSELNVNALLLGDSALYLCASSLPGTAGNTIYFGEGSWLTVV.

This clone was detected only once. V is TRBV6-1 and J is TRBJ2-2; 7 nucleotides line up with TRBD1. Germline V gives CDR1 MNHNS, CDR2 SASEGT. Unmatched junction bases numbered 4, after V lost 5 bases and J lost 1 base. The CDR3 totals 15 residues. The CDR3, as DNA: TGTGCCAGCAGTAAGACAGGGATGAACACCGGGGAGCTGTTTTTT. It codes for CASSKTGMNTGELFF.

A single count supports this clone. V and J are TRBV4-3 and TRBJ1-5; D perhaps matches TRBD1 (5 bases). The ends were cut back, 0 bases at V and 11 bases at J, with 26 bases in the middle. The CDR3 covers 18 residues. CDR1 and CDR2 (germline): LGHNA, YSLEER. CDR3 protein: CASSQDLGQGAGDVAQHF. In DNA form, the CDR3 reads TGCGCCAGCAGCCAAGATCTAGGGCAAGGGGCGGGAGATGTGGCCCAGCATTTT.

V and J are TRBV28 and TRBJ2-5, with TRBD1 matching 7 bases. Germline V gives CDR1 MDHEN, CDR2 SYDVKM. V lost 6 bases and J lost 9; bases outside the gene matches: 10. CDR3 length: 13 residues. The CDR3 nucleotides read TGTGCCAGCAGGCCGGACAGGTTTGATCCCCAGTACTTC. Its translation is CASRPDRFDPQYF.

The chain carries TRBV4-1 and TRBJ1-5, with D possibly TRBD1 on 5 matching bases. Trimming stripped 1 base from V and 5 bases from J, with 12 bases between. The CDR3 sequence is 15 residues long. CDR1 and CDR2 (germline): MGHRA, YSYEKL. The CDR3 spells CASSQVGQGDQPQHF. The CDR3 bases are TGCGCCAGCAGCCAAGTCGGACAAGGCGATCAGCCCCAGCATTTT.

The DNA for the CDR3 is TGTGCCAGTAGTCCGGACAGGGTCCCTGAAGCTTTCTTT. Protein: CASSPDRVPEAFF. This sequence joins TRBV19 and TRBJ1-1, with 8 bases lining up with TRBD1. The CDR3 extends over 13 amino acids. In germline, CDR1 is LNHDA, CDR2 SQIVND (reference sequence). V gave up 5 bases and J gave up 6 bases; unmatched junction bases: 5.

J is TRBJ2-6 and V is TRBV5-1; D unclear. Trimming took off 0 bases at V and 4 bases at J, with 5 bases between the two ends. The CDR3 spans 14 residues. CDR1 SGHRS and CDR2 YFSETQ come from the germline V gene. This chain's CDR3 is CASSLGAGANVLTF. DNA of the CDR3: TGCGCCAGCAGCTTGGGGGCGGGGGCCAACGTCCTGACTTTC.

The V and J genes are TRBV18 and TRBJ1-6, with 7 bases fitting TRBD1. Per germline, CDR1 KGHSH and CDR2 LQKENI. J gave up 7 bases and V 5 bases, and 8 bases lay outside the gene matches. The CDR3 loop spans 15 amino acids. The CDR3 DNA sequence: TGTGCCAGCTCAGCCATGACAGGGCTCAATTCACCCCTCCACTTT. Translating gives CASSAMTGLNSPLHF.

The chain is built from TRBV5-1 and TRBJ2-3; TRBD2 agrees at 7 bases. The CDR3 extends over 14 amino acids. CDR1 and CDR2 from the germline V gene are SGHRS and YFSETQ. Trimming at V came to 4 bases and at J to 0 bases, leaving 2 bases not matched to a gene. The CDR3 is CASSGGESTDTQYF. The CDR3 DNA reads TGCGCCAGCAGCGGGGGGGAAAGCACAGATACGCAGTATTTT. Combining the CDR3 with reference TRBV5-1 and TRBJ2-3 gives the whole variable domain KAGVTQTPRYLIKTRGQQVTLSCSPISGHRSVSWYQQTPGQGLQFLFEYFSETQRNKGNFPGRFSGRQFSNSRSEMNVSTLELGDSALYLCASSGGESTDTQYFGPGTRLTVL.